This T cell receptor (beta chain) emerged from a study of shared clonotypes between healthy human individuals. Across the whole study: Aged 18 to 49, the donors were a couple of women and a few men.

Libraries were prepared by immunoSEQ multiplex PCR; TCRdb keeps only in-frame clonotypes and omits some of them. The top ten hold roughly 0.36% of the sample, which has approximately 2.5 million clones, over 85% seen once. Deletions cut 1 base from V and 6 bases from J, with 6 bases between. This CDR3 is built from 12 residues. Looked up from germline, CDR1 is LGHNT and CDR2 is FRNRAP. The receptor comes from a man between 18 and 35 years old in good health. Some clones in this sample may be carry-over from other donors' samples. The source material was naive CD4+ T cells from PBMCs. Subset denoted: CD45RA+ positively selected. The rearrangement uses TRBV12-5 and TRBJ1-2, with D unresolved. The DNA of the CDR3 is TGTGCTAGTGGTTTGGGTGGTGATGGCTACACCTTC. It translates to CASGLGGDGYTF. Together with reference TRBV12-5 and TRBJ1-2, the CDR3 gives the full variable domain: DARVTQTPRHKVTEMGQEVTMRCQPILGHNTVFWYRQTMMQGLELLAYFRNRAPLDDSGMPKDRFSAEMPDATLATLKIQPSEPRDSAVYFCASGLGGDGYTFGSGTRLTVV.